Listed below are T cell receptor beta chains from one sample, sequenced in a study of OX40 agonist ivuxolimab in advanced cancers. Profiling relied on immunoSEQ multiplex PCR, and the TCRdb table lists in-frame clones only, not all of them. The sample has about 110,000 clones; under 95% are singletons. Sequenced here: CD4+ or CD8+ T cells sorted from blood, sampled in a trial of the OX40 agonist ivuxolimab. The source of these receptors is an adult with an advanced solid tumor such as melanoma, head and neck, liver or kidney cancer. Both conserved end residues are part of each CDR3. The D gene is left open where the match is weak. Expanded clones get a size class; other rows say once, few or many, or leave the size out.

j_call,d_call,v_call,clone_size,cdr3_aa,cdr3_nt
TRBJ2-7,-,TRBV27,-,CASSLNRAPGEQYF,TGTGCCAGCAGTTTAAACAGGGCCCCTGGGGAGCAGTACTTC
TRBJ2-7,TRBD1,TRBV30,-,CAWSIQGSQEQYF,TGTGCCTGGAGTATACAGGGGTCACAAGAGCAGTACTTC
TRBJ2-3,-,TRBV5-1,-,CASRSEGETDTQYF,TGCGCCAGCAGGTCGGAGGGCGAAACAGATACGCAGTATTTT
TRBJ1-2,TRBD1,TRBV19,-,CASSKRDSGNYGYTF,TGTGCCAGTAGTAAGCGGGACAGTGGTAACTATGGCTACACCTTC
TRBJ1-3,-,TRBV6-5,-,CASSYRGNSGNTIYF,TGTGCCAGCAGTTATAGGGGTAACTCTGGAAACACCATATATTTT
TRBJ1-3,-,TRBV12-5,once,CASAGPGNTIYF,TGTGCTAGTGCTGGGCCCGGGAACACCATATATTTT
TRBJ1-4,-,TRBV19,-,CASSRTASNEKLFF,TGTGCCAGTAGTCGGACAGCCTCTAATGAAAAACTGTTTTTT
TRBJ2-1,-,TRBV7-2,-,CASSFREISTNEQFF,TGTGCCAGCAGCTTTAGGGAGATTTCAACGAATGAGCAGTTCTTC
TRBJ2-7,-,TRBV29-1,-,CSVVGRSPDRSRYEQYF,TGCAGCGTTGTCGGTAGAAGCCCTGACAGGTCCCGCTACGAGCAGTACTTC
TRBJ2-2,-,TRBV7-3,-,CASSLNGLTGELFF,TGTGCCAGCAGCTTAAATGGGCTCACCGGGGAGCTGTTTTTT
TRBJ1-2,TRBD1,TRBV7-2,-,CAQGDRAGYTF,TGCGCTCAGGGGGACAGGGCTGGCTACACCTTC
TRBJ2-1,-,TRBV2,-,CASSESDSSYNEQFF,TGTGCCAGCAGTGAATCAGATAGCTCCTACAATGAGCAGTTCTTC
TRBJ2-5,-,TRBV2,-,CASSAGGAFQETQYF,TGTGCCAGCAGTGCCGGGGGCGCTTTTCAAGAGACCCAGTACTTC
TRBJ2-1,-,TRBV28,-,CASSLINEQFF,TGTGCCAGCAGTTTAATCAATGAGCAGTTCTTC
TRBJ1-1,-,TRBV7-9,-,CASSRDGRGTEAFF,TGTGCCAGCAGTCGTGACGGTAGGGGTACTGAAGCTTTCTTT
TRBJ2-7,TRBD2,TRBV7-3,-,CASSPAPSTSSHEQYF,TGTGCCAGCAGCCCCGCCCCCTCGACTAGCTCCCACGAGCAGTACTTC
TRBJ1-3,-,TRBV11-2,-,CASSLGTSLSGNTIYF,TGTGCCAGCAGCTTAGGCACAAGCCTCTCTGGAAACACCATATATTTT
TRBJ1-1,-,TRBV6-5,-,CASSPRGSEAFF,TGTGCCAGCTCCCCCCGGGGCAGTGAAGCTTTCTTT
TRBJ2-3,TRBD2,TRBV19,-,CASGRLASTDTQYF,TGTGCCAGTGGGCGACTAGCGAGCACAGATACGCAGTATTTT
TRBJ2-1,TRBD2,TRBV11-3,-,CASSLSSGEYNEQFF,TGTGCCAGCAGCTTATCTAGCGGGGAATACAATGAGCAGTTCTTC
TRBJ2-5,TRBD1,TRBV27,few,CASSGTGNQETQYF,TGTGCCAGCAGCGGGACAGGTAACCAAGAGACCCAGTACTTC
TRBJ2-7,-,TRBV10-3,-,CAIRDQAYEQYF,TGTGCCATCAGGGATCAAGCCTACGAGCAGTACTTC
TRBJ2-5,-,TRBV5-8,-,CASSLKETQYF,TGTGCCAGCAGCTTGAAAGAGACCCAGTACTTC
TRBJ1-1,-,TRBV5-1,-,CASSLTGASTEAFF,TGCGCCAGCAGCTTGACGGGGGCGTCGACTGAAGCTTTCTTT
TRBJ1-3,-,TRBV18,-,CASSPSGDGNTIYF,TGTGCCAGCTCACCATCAGGGGATGGAAACACCATATATTTT
TRBJ2-7,-,TRBV9,-,CASSVAPQATYEQYF,TGTGCCAGCAGCGTAGCGCCACAGGCAACCTACGAGCAGTACTTC
TRBJ1-5,TRBD1,TRBV18,-,CASPPTTGGNQPQHF,TGTGCCAGCCCACCGACGACAGGGGGCAATCAGCCCCAGCATTTT
TRBJ1-2,-,TRBV6-5,-,CASSRHSGGDYGYTF,TGTGCCAGCAGCCGACACTCTGGGGGAGACTATGGCTACACCTTC
TRBJ2-7,-,TRBV6-1,-,CASGSKIHEQYF,TGTGCCAGCGGAAGTAAGATCCACGAGCAGTACTTC
TRBJ2-1,-,TRBV7-2,-,CASSLGAGRVGNEQFF,TGTGCCAGCAGCTTAGGCGCGGGACGGGTCGGCAATGAGCAGTTCTTC